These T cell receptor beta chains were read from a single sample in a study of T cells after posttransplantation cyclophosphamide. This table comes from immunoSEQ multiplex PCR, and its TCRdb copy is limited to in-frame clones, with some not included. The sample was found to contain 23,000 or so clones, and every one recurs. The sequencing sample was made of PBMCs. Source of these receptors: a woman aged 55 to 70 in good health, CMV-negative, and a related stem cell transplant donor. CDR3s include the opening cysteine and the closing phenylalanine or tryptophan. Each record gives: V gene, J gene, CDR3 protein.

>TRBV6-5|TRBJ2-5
CASSSVQAGAETQYF
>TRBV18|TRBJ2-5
CASSFGGGKGETQYF
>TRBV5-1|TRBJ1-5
CASSLGGTVNQPQHF
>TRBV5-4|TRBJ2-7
CASSAAGGSYEQYF
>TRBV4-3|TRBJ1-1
CASSQDSRTEAFF
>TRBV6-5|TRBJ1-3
CASSSENTIYF
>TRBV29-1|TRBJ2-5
CSGAQGSETQYF
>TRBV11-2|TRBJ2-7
CASSPWTSGSGEQYF
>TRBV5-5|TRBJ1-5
CASSLGGTVNQPQHF
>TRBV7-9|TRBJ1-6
CASSLGQSGSPLHF
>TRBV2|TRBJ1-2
CASSDVFGYTF
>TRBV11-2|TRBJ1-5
CASSLGLHQPQHF
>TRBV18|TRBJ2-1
CASSPGLAVGNEQFF
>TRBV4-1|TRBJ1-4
CASSQDTVQGKLFF
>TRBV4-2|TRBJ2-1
CASSSPGQAVGANEQFF
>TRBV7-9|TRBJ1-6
CASSLTQGDSPLHF
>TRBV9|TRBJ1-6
CASSAASLGNSPLHF
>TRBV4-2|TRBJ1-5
CASSQDAQGAGINQPQHF
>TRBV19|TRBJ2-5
CASSHDSGGASIWETQYF
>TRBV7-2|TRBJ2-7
CASSPYRGGLAGGSYEQYF
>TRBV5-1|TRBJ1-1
CASSLTGTGTNTEAFF
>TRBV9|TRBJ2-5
CASSGMGQGQETQYF
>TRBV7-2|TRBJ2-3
CASSLSGTRTDTQYF
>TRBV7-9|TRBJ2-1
CASSYPGKSSYNEQFF
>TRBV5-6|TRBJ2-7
CASSLPGEQYF
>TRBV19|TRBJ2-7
CASSIKGQGAYEQYF
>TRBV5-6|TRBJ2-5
CASSTGTIQETQYF
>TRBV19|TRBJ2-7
CASSIGGQGSYEQYF
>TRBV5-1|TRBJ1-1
CASSMGQGHTEAFF
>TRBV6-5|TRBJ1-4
CASSYDRGGEKLFF
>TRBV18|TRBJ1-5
CASSPQDSNQPQHF
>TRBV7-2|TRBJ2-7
CASSLVGTSGSSAYEQYF
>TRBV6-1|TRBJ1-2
CASRGQGMDGYTF
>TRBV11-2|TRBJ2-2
CASTSIGRTGELFF
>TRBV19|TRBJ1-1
CASRETVGIPEAFF
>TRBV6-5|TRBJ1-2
CASRLDRGLEGYTF
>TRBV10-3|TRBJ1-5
CATGTGSNQPQHF
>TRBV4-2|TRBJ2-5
CASSQDQAQETQYF
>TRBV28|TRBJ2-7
CASDGGSYEQYF
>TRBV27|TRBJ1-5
CASSLRVWQPQHF
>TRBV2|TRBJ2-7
CASTFGTNEQYF
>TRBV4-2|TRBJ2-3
CASSPSLAGASTDTQYF
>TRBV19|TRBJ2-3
CASSIGRGRTDTQYF
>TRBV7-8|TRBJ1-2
CASSLSGGGIYGYTF
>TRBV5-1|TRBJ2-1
CASSPRTSQDNEQFF
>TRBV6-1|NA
CASSRYQGGEQYF
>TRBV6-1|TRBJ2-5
CASSKSYGGLETQYF
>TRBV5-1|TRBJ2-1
CASSWRGGSEQFF
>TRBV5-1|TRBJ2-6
CASSLRTGAGANVLTF
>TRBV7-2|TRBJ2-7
CASTKLLAGYYEQYF
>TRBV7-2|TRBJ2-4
CASSLRTGRQDKNIQYF
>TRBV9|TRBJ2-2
CASSLNTGELFF
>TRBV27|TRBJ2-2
CASSRGQGLGGELFF
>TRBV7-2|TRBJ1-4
CASSLVGGEKLFF
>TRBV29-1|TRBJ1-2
CSVVGAEGYTF
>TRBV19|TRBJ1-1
CASSIVPGGNTEAFF
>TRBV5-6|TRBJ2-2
CASSTVGHRAANTGELFF